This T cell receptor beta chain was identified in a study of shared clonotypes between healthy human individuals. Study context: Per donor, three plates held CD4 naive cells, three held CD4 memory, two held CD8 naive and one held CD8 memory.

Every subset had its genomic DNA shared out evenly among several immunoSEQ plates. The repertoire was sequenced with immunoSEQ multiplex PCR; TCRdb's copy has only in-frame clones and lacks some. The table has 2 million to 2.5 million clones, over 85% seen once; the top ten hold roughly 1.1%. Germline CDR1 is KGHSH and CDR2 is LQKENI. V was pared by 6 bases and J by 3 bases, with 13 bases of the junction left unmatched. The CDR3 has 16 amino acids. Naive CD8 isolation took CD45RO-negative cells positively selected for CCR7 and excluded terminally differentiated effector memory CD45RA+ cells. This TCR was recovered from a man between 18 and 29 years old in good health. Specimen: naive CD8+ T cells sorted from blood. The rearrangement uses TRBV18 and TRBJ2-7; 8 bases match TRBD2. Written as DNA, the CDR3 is TGTGCCAGCTCCCCTCTTAACCGGGGGGGACGCTACGAGCAGTACTTC. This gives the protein CASSPLNRGGRYEQYF. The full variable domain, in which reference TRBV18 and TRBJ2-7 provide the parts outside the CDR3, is NAGVMQNPRHLVRRRGQEARLRCSPMKGHSHVYWYRQLPEEGLKFMVYLQKENIIDESGMPKERFSAEFPKEGPSILRIQQVVRGDSAAYFCASSPLNRGGRYEQYFGPGTRLTVT.